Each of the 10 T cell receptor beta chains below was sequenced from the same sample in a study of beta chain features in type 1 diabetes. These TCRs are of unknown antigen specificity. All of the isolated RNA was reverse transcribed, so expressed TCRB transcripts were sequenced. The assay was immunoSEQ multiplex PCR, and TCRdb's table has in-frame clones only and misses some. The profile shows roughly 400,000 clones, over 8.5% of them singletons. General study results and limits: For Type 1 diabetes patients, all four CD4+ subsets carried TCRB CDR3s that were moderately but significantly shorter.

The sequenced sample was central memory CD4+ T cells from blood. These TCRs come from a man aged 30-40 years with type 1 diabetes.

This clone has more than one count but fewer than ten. CDR3 residues: CAISEFGGRGYTF. The CDR3 DNA reads TGTGCCATCAGTGAATTTGGTGGGAGAGGCTACACCTTC. The V and J genes are TRBV10-3 and TRBJ1-2; D is undetermined. V was clipped by 3 bases and J by 8 bases, with 13 bases between them. Germline CDR1 ENHRY, CDR2 SYGVKD. This CDR3 region has 13 residues.

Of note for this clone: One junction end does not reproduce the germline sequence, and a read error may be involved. CDR3 in amino acids: CASSSSGGFGTEELFF. The CDR3, as DNA: TGTGCCAGCAGTTCCTCAGGGGGCTTCGGCACCGAGGAGCTGTTTTTT. The genes are TRBV27 and TRBJ2-2; 8 positions match TRBD1. The CDR3 has 16 residues. Germline assignment: CDR1 MNHEY and CDR2 SMNVEV (reference sequence).

The CDR3 sequence: CASKGSASLNTEAFF. For the CDR3, the DNA is TGTGCCAGCAAGGGGAGCGCCTCCCTGAACACTGAAGCTTTCTTT. The V call is TRBV6-6, the J call TRBJ1-1, with a possible D match to TRBD1 (5 bases). This CDR3 is 15 amino acids long. CDR1 is MNHNY and CDR2 is SVGAGI in the germline V gene (reference sequence). V was clipped by 7 bases and J by 0 bases, with 15 bases between them.

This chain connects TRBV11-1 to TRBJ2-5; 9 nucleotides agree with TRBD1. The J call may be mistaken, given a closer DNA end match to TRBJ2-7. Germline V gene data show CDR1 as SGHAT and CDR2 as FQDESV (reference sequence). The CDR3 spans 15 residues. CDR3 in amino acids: CASSLKQGASYEQYF. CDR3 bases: TGTGCCAGCAGCTTGAAACAGGGGGCATCCTACGAGCAGTACTTC.

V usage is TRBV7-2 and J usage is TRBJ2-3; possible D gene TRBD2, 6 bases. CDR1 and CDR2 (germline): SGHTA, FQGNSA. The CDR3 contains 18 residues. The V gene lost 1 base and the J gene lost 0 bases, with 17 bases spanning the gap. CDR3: CASSLGGDGSGSTDTQYF. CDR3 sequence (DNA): TGTGCCAGCAGCTTAGGAGGGGACGGGAGCGGAAGCACAGATACGCAGTATTTT.

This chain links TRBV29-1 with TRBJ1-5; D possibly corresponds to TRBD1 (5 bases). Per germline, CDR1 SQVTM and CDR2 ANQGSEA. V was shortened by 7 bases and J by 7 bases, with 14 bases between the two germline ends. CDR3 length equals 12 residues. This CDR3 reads CSAASWDQPQHF. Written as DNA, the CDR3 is TGCAGCGCAGCTAGCTGGGACCAGCCCCAGCATTTT.

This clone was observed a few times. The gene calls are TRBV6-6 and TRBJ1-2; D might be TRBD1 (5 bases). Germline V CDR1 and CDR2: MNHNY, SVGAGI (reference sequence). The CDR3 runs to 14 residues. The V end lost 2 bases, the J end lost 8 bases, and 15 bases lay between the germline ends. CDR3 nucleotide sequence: TGTGCCAGCAGTTACGGGGGATCGATGGGAGGCTACACCTTC. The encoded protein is CASSYGGSMGGYTF.

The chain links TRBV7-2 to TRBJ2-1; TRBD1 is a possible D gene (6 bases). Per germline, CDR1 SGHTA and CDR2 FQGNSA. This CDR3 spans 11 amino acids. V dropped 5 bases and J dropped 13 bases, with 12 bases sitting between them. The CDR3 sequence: CASSADSRQFF. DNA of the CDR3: TGTGCCAGCAGCGCGGACAGTCGTCAGTTCTTC.

The CDR3 sequence: CASTSVDRFGYEQYF. CDR3 bases: TGTGCCAGCACTTCAGTAGACCGGTTCGGGTACGAGCAGTACTTC. The rearrangement links TRBV28 to TRBJ2-7; D is unresolved. This CDR3 has 15 amino acids. With 7 bases removed from V and 4 bases from J, the gap between germline ends came to 20 bases. CDR1 is MDHEN, CDR2 SYDVKM, per germline.

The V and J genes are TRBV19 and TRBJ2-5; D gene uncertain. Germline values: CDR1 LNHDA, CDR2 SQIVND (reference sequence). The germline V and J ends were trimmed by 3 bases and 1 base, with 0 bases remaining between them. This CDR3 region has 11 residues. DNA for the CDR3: TGTGCCAGTAGTATCCAAGAGACCCAGTACTTC. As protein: CASSIQETQYF.